The sequence of this T cell receptor (beta chain) was determined in a study of immune evolution from preneoplasia to lung adenocarcinoma. Some clones are missing from TCRdb's copy, which holds only in-frame ones; the method was immunoSEQ multiplex PCR. The sample carries 6,200 or so clones, approximately 85% recorded once. This sequence was found in a person aged 45 to 69 with lung adenocarcinoma. Sequenced sample: FFPE invasive lung adenocarcinoma tissue.

CDR3 DNA sequence: TGTGCCAGCAGCGTTAGCGGGACCAAAGAGACCCAGTACTTC. It specifies CASSVSGTKETQYF. The chain employs TRBV9 and TRBJ2-5; 8 positions match TRBD2. With V trimmed by 2 bases and J by 3 bases, 3 bases remained unmatched. There are 14 residues in the CDR3. Germline CDR1 and CDR2: SGDLS and YYNGEE.